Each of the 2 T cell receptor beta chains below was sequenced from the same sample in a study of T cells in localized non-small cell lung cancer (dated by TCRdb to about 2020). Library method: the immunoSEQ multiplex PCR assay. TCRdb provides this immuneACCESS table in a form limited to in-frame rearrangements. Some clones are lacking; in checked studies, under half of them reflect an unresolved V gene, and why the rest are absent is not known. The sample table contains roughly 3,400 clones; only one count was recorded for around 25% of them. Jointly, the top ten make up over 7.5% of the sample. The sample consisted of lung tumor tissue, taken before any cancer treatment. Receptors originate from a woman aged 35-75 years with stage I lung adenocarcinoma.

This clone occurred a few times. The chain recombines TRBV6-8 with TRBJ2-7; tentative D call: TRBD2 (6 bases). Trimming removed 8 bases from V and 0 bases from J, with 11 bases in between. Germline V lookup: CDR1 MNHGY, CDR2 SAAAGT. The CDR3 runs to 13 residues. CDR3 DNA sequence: TGTGCCAGCGGGGGGACGGGCTCCTACGAGCAGTACTTC. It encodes CASGGTGSYEQYF.

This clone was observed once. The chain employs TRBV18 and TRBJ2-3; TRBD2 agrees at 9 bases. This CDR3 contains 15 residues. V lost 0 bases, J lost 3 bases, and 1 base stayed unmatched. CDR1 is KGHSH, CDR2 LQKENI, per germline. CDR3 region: CASSPPSGSTDTQYF. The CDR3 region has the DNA TGTGCCAGCTCACCACCTAGCGGGAGTACAGATACGCAGTATTTT. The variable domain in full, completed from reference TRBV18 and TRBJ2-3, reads NAGVMQNPRHLVRRRGQEARLRCSPMKGHSHVYWYRQLPEEGLKFMVYLQKENIIDESGMPKERFSAEFPKEGPSILRIQQVVRGDSAAYFCASSPPSGSTDTQYFGPGTRLTVL.